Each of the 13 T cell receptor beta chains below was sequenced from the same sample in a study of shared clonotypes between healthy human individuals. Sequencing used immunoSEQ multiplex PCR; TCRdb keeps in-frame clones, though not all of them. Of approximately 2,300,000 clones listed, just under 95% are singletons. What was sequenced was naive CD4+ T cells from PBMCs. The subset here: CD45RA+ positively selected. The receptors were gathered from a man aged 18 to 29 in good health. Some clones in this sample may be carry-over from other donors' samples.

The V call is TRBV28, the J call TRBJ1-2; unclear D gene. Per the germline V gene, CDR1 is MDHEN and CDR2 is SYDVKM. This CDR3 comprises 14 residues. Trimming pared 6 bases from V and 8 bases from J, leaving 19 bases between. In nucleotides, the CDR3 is TGTGCCAGCAGCCCAACGGCGGACCGCCGGGGCTACACCTTC. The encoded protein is CASSPTADRRGYTF.

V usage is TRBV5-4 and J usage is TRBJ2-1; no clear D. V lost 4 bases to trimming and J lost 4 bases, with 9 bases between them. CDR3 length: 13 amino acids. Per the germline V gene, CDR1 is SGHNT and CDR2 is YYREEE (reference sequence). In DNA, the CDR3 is TGTGCCAGCAGCCCCGACTTGTACAATGAGCAGTTCTTC. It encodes CASSPDLYNEQFF.

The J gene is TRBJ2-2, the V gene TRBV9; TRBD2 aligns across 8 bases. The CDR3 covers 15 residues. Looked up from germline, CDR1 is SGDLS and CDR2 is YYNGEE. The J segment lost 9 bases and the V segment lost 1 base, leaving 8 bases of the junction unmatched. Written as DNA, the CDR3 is TGTGCCAGCAGCGTAACCGCCAGCGGGAGCTGGGAGCTGTTTTTT. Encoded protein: CASSVTASGSWELFF.

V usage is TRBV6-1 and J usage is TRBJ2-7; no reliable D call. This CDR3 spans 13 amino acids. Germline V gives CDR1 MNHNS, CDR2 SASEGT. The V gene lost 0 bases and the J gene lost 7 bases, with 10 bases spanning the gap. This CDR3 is CASSEAPVREQYF. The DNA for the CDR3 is TGTGCCAGCAGTGAAGCGCCGGTACGGGAGCAGTACTTC.

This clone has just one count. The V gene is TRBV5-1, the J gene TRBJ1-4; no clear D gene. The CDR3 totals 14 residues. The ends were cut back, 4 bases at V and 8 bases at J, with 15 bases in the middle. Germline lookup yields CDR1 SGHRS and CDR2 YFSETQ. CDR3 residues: CASSRSLDGEKLFF. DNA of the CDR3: TGCGCCAGCAGCCGCAGCCTGGATGGGGAAAAACTGTTTTTT.

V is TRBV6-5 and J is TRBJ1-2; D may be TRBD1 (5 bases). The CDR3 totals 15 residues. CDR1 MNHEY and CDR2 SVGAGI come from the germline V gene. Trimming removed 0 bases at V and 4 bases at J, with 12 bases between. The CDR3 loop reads CASSYSKGVGYGYTF. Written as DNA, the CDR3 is TGTGCCAGCAGTTACTCGAAAGGGGTCGGCTATGGCTACACCTTC.

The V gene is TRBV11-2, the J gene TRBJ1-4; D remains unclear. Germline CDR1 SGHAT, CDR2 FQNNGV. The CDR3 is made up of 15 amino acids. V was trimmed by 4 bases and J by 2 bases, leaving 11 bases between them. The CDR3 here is CASSSPLFTNEKLFF. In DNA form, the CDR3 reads TGTGCCAGCAGCTCCCCATTATTTACTAATGAAAAACTGTTTTTT.

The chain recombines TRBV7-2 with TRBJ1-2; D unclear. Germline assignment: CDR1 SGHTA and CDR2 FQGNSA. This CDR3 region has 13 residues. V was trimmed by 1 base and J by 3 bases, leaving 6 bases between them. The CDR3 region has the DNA TGTGCCAGCAGCTTAGTATCATACTATGGCTACACCTTC. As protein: CASSLVSYYGYTF.

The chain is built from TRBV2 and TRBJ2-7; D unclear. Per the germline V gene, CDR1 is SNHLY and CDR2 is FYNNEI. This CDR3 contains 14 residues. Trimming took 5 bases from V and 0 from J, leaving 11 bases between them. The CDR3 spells CASSITRSSYEQYF. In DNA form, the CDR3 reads TGTGCCAGCAGTATTACGCGGAGCTCCTACGAGCAGTACTTC.

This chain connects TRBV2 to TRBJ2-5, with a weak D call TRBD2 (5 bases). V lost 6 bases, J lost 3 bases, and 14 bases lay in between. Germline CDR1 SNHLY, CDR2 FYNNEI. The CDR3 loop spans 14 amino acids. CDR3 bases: TGTGCCAGCAGCCTAACTTCGGGGAAAGAGACCCAGTACTTC. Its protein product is CASSLTSGKETQYF.

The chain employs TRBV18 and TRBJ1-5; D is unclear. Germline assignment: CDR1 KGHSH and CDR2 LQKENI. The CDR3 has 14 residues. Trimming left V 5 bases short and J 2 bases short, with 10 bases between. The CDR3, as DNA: TGTGCCAGCTCAAGCACTACCGGCAATCAGCCCCAGCATTTT. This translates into CASSSTTGNQPQHF.

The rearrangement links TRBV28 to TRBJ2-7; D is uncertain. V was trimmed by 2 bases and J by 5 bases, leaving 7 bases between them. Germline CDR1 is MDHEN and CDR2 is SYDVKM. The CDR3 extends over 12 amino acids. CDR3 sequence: CASSLSHHEQYF. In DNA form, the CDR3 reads TGTGCCAGCAGTTTAAGTCACCACGAGCAGTACTTC.

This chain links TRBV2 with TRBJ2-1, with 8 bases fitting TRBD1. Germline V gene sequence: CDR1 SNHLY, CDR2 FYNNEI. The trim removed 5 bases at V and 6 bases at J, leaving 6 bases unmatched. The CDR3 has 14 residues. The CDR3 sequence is CASSRQGLFNEQFF. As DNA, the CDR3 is TGTGCCAGCAGTAGACAGGGGCTTTTCAATGAGCAGTTCTTC.